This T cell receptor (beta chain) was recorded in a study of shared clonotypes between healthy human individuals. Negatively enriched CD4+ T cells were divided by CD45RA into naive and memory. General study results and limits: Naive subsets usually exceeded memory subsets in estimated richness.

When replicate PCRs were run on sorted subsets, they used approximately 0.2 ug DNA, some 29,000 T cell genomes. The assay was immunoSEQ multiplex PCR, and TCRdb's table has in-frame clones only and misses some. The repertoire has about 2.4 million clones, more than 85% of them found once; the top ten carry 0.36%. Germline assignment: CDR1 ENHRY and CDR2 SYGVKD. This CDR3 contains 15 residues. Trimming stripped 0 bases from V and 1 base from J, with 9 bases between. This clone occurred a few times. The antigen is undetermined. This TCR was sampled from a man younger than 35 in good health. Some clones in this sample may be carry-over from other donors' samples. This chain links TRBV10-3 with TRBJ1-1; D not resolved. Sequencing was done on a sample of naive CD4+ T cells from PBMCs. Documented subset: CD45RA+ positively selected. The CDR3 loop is CAISESGFWNTEAFF. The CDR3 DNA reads TGTGCCATCAGTGAGTCTGGGTTCTGGAACACTGAAGCTTTCTTT.